These 9 T cell receptor beta chains originate from one sample sequenced in a study of T cells in Graves' hyperthyroidism and ophthalmopathy. Amplified regions were TCR beta CDR3 sequences from RNA transcripts. In the first-round RT-PCR of the TCR CDR3, the HTBI primer set was used. Using its own MiXCR run on the multiplex PCR reads, TCRdb lists one record per CDR3 protein. Here the sample spans around 620,000 distinct CDR3 sequences, around 15% being singletons. Sample: blood. These receptors were obtained from a woman aged 25 to 39 with Graves' hyperthyroidism.

This clonotype came up many times. The chain has TRBV30 and TRBJ2-4; D is undetermined. The CDR3 contains 15 residues. V gave up 0 bases and J gave up 2 bases, with 11 bases separating them. Germline CDR1 is GTSNPN and CDR2 is SVGIG (reference sequence). CDR3 DNA: TGTGCCTGGAGTGTACCGCAGTGGACCAAAAACATTCAGTACTTC. Translated: CAWSVPQWTKNIQYF.

This clonotype was counted a few times. The gene calls are TRBV7-9 and TRBJ2-3, with 12 bases identical to TRBD2. V dropped 1 base and J dropped 6; count of bases not matched to a gene: 5. The germline CDR1 and CDR2 sequences are SEHNR and FQNEAQ (reference sequence). CDR3 size: 16 residues. The CDR3 DNA reads as TGTGCCAGCAGCTTAGGACTAGCGGGAGAATACGATACGCAGTATTTT. Translated, it gives CASSLGLAGEYDTQYF.

CDR3 sequence reads: CASSVQGDTDTQYF. In DNA, the CDR3 is TGTGCCAGCAGCGTACAGGGGGATACAGATACGCAGTATTTT. The chain has TRBV11-1 and TRBJ2-3, with 8 positions matching TRBD1. The CDR3 contains 14 residues. V dropped 5 bases and J dropped 3; count of bases not matched to a gene: 4. CDR1 is SGHAT, CDR2 FQDESV, per germline (reference sequence).

J is TRBJ1-1 and V is TRBV6-1; D remains ambiguous. The germline CDR1 and CDR2 sequences are MNHNS and SASEGT. The V gene lost 7 bases and the J gene lost 0 bases, with 12 bases spanning the gap. The CDR3 has 14 residues. CDR3: CASTDPGMNTEAFF. The DNA for the CDR3 is TGTGCCAGCACCGACCCAGGAATGAACACTGAAGCTTTCTTT.

In this sample, this clonotype turned up many times. V usage is TRBV20-1 and J usage is TRBJ1-5, with no clear D. Germline assignment: CDR1 DFQATT and CDR2 SNEGSKA (reference sequence). This CDR3 is 10 amino acids long. V was clipped by 7 bases and J by 5 bases, with 6 bases between them. This chain's CDR3 is CSVLDQPQHF. The CDR3 DNA is TGCAGTGTCCTCGATCAGCCCCAGCATTTT.

This clonotype was seen a few times. The chain combines TRBV7-3 with TRBJ2-3; TRBD1 matches 8 bases. The germline V gene encodes CDR1 SGHTA and CDR2 FQGTGA. The CDR3 length is 17 residues. The J segment lost 0 bases and the V segment lost 4 bases, leaving 9 bases of the junction unmatched. For the CDR3, the DNA is TGTGCCAGCAGCTCCCCGGGACAGGTAGCTAGCACAGATACGCAGTATTTT. This sequence encodes CASSSPGQVASTDTQYF.

A word on this clonotype: A much larger clone sits a single nucleotide away, making a read error possible. This chain links TRBV30 with TRBJ1-1; 10 positions match TRBD1. This CDR3 spans 14 amino acids. In germline, CDR1 is GTSNPN, CDR2 SVGIG (reference sequence). After removal of 5 bases from V and 4 bases from J, the junction contained 7 bases not matched to a gene. CDR3 DNA: TGTGCCTGGTGGGACAGGGGAGAGAGCACTGAAGCTTTCTTT. Translated, it gives CAWWDRGESTEAFF. Full variable domain (remainder filled in from reference TRBV30 and TRBJ1-1): SQTIHQWPATLVQPVGSPLSLECTVEGTSNPNLYWYRQAAGRGLQLLFYSVGIGQISSEVPQNLSASRPQDRQFILSSKKLLLSDSGFYLCAWWDRGESTEAFFGQGTRLTVV.

This chain connects TRBV6-1 to TRBJ2-5; TRBD1 might be the D (5 bases). The CDR3 length is 13 residues. The V gene's germline CDR1 is MNHNS and CDR2 SASEGT. Trimming shortened V by 8 bases and J by 3 bases, and 13 bases separated the two germline ends. This chain's CDR3 is CASRSLREETQYF. The CDR3 DNA reads as TGTGCCAGCCGCTCACTCAGGGAAGAGACCCAGTACTTC.

This clonotype was found many times. The CDR3 DNA is TGTGCCAGCAGCCCAGGGGGCGAGGTCCCAGATACGCAGTATTTT. Protein product: CASSPGGEVPDTQYF. The chain couples TRBV28 to TRBJ2-3; 8 bases map to TRBD1. Trimming removed 6 bases from V and 4 bases from J; junction bases left unmatched: 9. Germline-derived CDR1 and CDR2 are MDHEN and SYDVKM. The CDR3 spans 15 residues.